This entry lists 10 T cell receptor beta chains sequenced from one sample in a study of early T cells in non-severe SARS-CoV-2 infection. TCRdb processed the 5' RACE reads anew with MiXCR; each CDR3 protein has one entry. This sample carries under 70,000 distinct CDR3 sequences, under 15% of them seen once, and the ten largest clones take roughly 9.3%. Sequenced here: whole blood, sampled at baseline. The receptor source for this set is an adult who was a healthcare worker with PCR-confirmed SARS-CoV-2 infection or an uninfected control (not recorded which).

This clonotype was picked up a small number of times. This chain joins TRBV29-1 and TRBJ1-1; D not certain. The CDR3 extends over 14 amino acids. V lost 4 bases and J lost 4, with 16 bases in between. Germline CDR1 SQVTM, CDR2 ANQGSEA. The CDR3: CSVVFPGVVTEAFF. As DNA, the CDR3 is TGCAGCGTTGTTTTCCCGGGCGTCGTCACTGAAGCTTTCTTT.

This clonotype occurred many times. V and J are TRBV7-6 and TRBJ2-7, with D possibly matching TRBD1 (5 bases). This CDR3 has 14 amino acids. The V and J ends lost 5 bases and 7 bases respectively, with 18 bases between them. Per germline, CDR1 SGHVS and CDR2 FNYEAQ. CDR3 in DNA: TGTGCCAGCAGCCCTCTTTTTGGGGCGAGGGAGCAGTACTTC. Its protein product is CASSPLFGAREQYF.

CDR3 sequence reads: CASSYSGTYEQYF. In DNA, the CDR3 is TGTGCCAGCAGTTACTCCGGGACCTACGAGCAGTACTTC. The V gene is TRBV6-5, the J gene TRBJ2-7; D is perhaps TRBD2 (5 bases). Trimming pared 0 bases from V and 2 bases from J, leaving 5 bases between. This CDR3 comprises 13 residues. Germline V lookup: CDR1 MNHEY, CDR2 SVGAGI.

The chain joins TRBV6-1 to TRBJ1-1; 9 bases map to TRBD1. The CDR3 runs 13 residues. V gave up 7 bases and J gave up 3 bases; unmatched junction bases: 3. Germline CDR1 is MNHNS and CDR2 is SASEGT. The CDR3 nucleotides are TGTGCCAGCACCGGACAGGGGTACACTGAAGCTTTCTTT. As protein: CASTGQGYTEAFF.

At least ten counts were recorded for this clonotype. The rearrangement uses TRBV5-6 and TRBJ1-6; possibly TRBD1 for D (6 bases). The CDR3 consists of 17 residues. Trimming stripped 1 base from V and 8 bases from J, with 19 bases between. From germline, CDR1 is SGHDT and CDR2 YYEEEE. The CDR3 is CASSLLASTGLDSPLHF. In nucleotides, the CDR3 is TGTGCCAGCAGCTTGTTGGCATCGACAGGTCTGGATTCACCCCTCCACTTT.

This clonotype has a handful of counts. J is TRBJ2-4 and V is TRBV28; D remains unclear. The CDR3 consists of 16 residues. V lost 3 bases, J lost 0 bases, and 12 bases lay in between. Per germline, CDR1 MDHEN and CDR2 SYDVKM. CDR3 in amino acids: CASSFGMELAKNIQYF. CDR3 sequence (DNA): TGTGCCAGCAGTTTTGGTATGGAGTTAGCCAAAAACATTCAGTACTTC.

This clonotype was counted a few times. CDR3 region: CASSYSIGANYGYTF. DNA for the CDR3: TGTGCCAGCAGTTACTCGATCGGGGCTAACTATGGCTACACCTTC. V usage is TRBV6-5 and J usage is TRBJ1-2; D gene unclear. The CDR3 extends over 15 amino acids. Trimming pared 0 bases from V and 0 bases from J, leaving 8 bases between. Germline V gene lookup returns CDR1 MNHEY and CDR2 SVGAGI.

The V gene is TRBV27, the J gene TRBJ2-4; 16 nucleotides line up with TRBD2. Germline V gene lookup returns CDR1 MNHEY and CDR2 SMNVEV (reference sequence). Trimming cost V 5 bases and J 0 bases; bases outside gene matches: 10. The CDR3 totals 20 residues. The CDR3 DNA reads TGTGCCAGCAGTCCGAATCCGGGACTAGCGGGAGGGTTAGCCAAAAACATTCAGTACTTC. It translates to CASSPNPGLAGGLAKNIQYF.

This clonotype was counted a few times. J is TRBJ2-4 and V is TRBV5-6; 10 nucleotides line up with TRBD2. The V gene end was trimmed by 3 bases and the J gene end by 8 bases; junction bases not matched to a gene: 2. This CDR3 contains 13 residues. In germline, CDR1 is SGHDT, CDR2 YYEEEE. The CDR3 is CASSSGTSDIQYF. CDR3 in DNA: TGTGCCAGCAGCTCCGGGACTAGCGACATTCAGTACTTC.

CDR3 nucleotide sequence: TGTGCCAGCAGCCCGCGGGGGCGAGGGTCCTACAATGAGCAGTTCTTC. Protein sequence: CASSPRGRGSYNEQFF. V and J are TRBV7-9 and TRBJ2-1; tentatively, D is TRBD2 (7 bases). Germline CDR1 SEHNR, CDR2 FQNEAQ (reference sequence). V was trimmed by 5 bases and J by 1 base, leaving 15 bases between them. The CDR3 sequence is 16 residues long. The variable domain in full, completed from reference TRBV7-9 and TRBJ2-1, reads DTGVSQNPRHKITKRGQNVTFRCDPISEHNRLYWYRQTLGQGPEFLTYFQNEAQLEKSRLLSDRFSAERPKGSFSTLEIQRTEQGDSAMYLCASSPRGRGSYNEQFFGPGTRLTVL.